Following are 16 T cell receptor beta chains from one sample sequenced in a study of blood T cell repertoires in COVID-19. This table comes from immunoSEQ multiplex PCR, and its TCRdb copy is limited to in-frame clones, with some not included. The sample consists of about 320,000 clones, more than 75% of them appearing once. The sample was peripheral blood. These receptors were collected from a woman aged 45-59 years with acute or convalescent COVID-19.

CDR3: CASSADRFRPYNEQFF. In DNA form, the CDR3 reads TGTGCCAGCAGTGCTGACAGATTTCGACCCTACAATGAGCAGTTCTTC. The rearrangement links TRBV27 to TRBJ2-1; a weak D match, TRBD1 (5 bases). The length of the CDR3 is 16 residues. Germline assignment: CDR1 MNHEY and CDR2 SMNVEV (reference sequence). Trimming stripped 5 bases from V and 2 bases from J, with 16 bases between.

This chain joins TRBV4-2 and TRBJ2-7, with 12 bases lining up with TRBD2. The CDR3 length is 16 residues. CDR1 and CDR2 from the germline V gene are LGHNA and YNFKEQ. Trimming cost V 4 bases and J 0 bases; bases outside gene matches: 4. CDR3 DNA sequence: TGTGCCAGCAGCCGATCTAGCGGGAGGGACTCCTACGAGCAGTACTTC. This gives the protein CASSRSSGRDSYEQYF.

Only one count was recorded for this clone. V usage is TRBV5-1 and J usage is TRBJ2-3; TRBD2 matches at 7 bases. The trim removed 7 bases at V and 2 bases at J, leaving 10 bases unmatched. Germline lookup yields CDR1 SGHRS and CDR2 YFSETQ. The CDR3 totals 15 residues. This chain's CDR3 is CASAGGSGATDTQYF. Written as DNA, the CDR3 is TGCGCCAGCGCCGGGGGGAGCGGAGCCACAGATACGCAGTATTTT.

The chain employs TRBV18 and TRBJ2-2; TRBD2 agrees at 13 bases. The ends lost 6 bases at V and 4 bases at J; junction bases unmatched: 14. CDR1 is KGHSH, CDR2 LQKENI, per germline. CDR3 length: 19 amino acids. The CDR3: CASSLSRGLAGVFTGELFF. The CDR3 DNA is TGTGCCAGCTCCCTAAGCCGAGGACTAGCGGGAGTATTCACCGGGGAGCTGTTTTTT. Filled out from reference TRBV18 and TRBJ2-2, the complete variable domain reads NAGVMQNPRHLVRRRGQEARLRCSPMKGHSHVYWYRQLPEEGLKFMVYLQKENIIDESGMPKERFSAEFPKEGPSILRIQQVVRGDSAAYFCASSLSRGLAGVFTGELFFGEGSRLTVL.

V and J are TRBV4-2 and TRBJ2-1; D is unresolved. Trimming pared 4 bases from V and 0 bases from J, leaving 16 bases between. The CDR3 runs to 17 residues. The germline V gene encodes CDR1 LGHNA and CDR2 YNFKEQ. The CDR3 region has the DNA TGTGCCAGCAGCCCAGGTGGGCTACAATCCTCCTACAATGAGCAGTTCTTC. Translated, it gives CASSPGGLQSSYNEQFF.

The CDR3 protein is CASSRGGGTGGGEQFF. CDR3 DNA sequence: TGTGCCAGCAGCCGAGGCGGAGGGACAGGGGGAGGAGAGCAGTTCTTC. V is TRBV5-6 and J is TRBJ2-1, with 11 bases identical to TRBD1. Looked up from germline, CDR1 is SGHDT and CDR2 is YYEEEE. CDR3 size: 16 residues. V shed 4 bases, J shed 10 bases, and the junction held 13 bases outside the gene matches.

The chain employs TRBV9 and TRBJ1-2; TRBD1 agrees at 8 bases. CDR1 is SGDLS and CDR2 is YYNGEE in the germline V gene. The CDR3 is 16 residues long. Trimming cost V 3 bases and J 6 bases; bases outside gene matches: 13. CDR3 in DNA: TGTGCCAGCAGCGGTCTGGCAGGGGGCTATACGGATGGCTACACCTTC. This encodes CASSGLAGGYTDGYTF.

This clone came up many times. The J gene is TRBJ2-7, the V gene TRBV5-5; a possible D gene is TRBD1 (5 bases). V was shortened by 1 base and J by 0 bases, with 11 bases between the two germline ends. The CDR3 runs to 15 residues. CDR1 is SGHKS and CDR2 is YYEKEE in the germline V gene (reference sequence). The CDR3 DNA sequence: TGTGCCAGCAGCTTGTTCGGGCAGGGCTCCTACGAGCAGTACTTC. Residues: CASSLFGQGSYEQYF.

This chain connects TRBV7-9 to TRBJ1-1; D unclear. The CDR3 contains 15 residues. In germline, CDR1 is SEHNR, CDR2 FQNEAQ (reference sequence). V was trimmed by 1 base and J by 1 base, leaving 10 bases between them. CDR3 bases: TGTGCCAGCAGCTTAGGGAGCGGAGAGAACACTGAAGCTTTCTTT. Its protein is CASSLGSGENTEAFF.

V usage is TRBV29-1 and J usage is TRBJ2-1; weak D call: TRBD2 (5 bases). Germline loops: CDR1 SQVTM, CDR2 ANQGSEA. This CDR3 region has 14 residues. V dropped 3 bases and J dropped 0 bases, with 9 bases sitting between them. CDR3 nucleotides: TGCAGCGTTGAGCGCGGGTTCTCCTACAATGAGCAGTTCTTC. Its translation is CSVERGFSYNEQFF.

This clone has a handful of counts. The CDR3 reads CASSLSGGQDTQYF. The DNA of the CDR3 is TGTGCCAGCAGCCTTAGCGGGGGGCAGGATACGCAGTATTTT. This chain joins TRBV11-3 and TRBJ2-3, with 10 positions matching TRBD2. This CDR3 comprises 14 residues. Trimming took 5 bases from V and 6 from J; bases not matched to a gene: 5. Germline CDR1 SGHNT, CDR2 YENEEA.

The chain links TRBV20-1 to TRBJ2-1, with 9 nucleotides matching TRBD2. The CDR3 sequence is 14 residues long. The germline gives CDR1 DFQATT, CDR2 SNEGSKA (reference sequence). V trimming: 3 bases; J trimming: 7 bases; junction bases outside the gene matches: 7. Here the CDR3 reads CSASLAGVLNEQFF. The DNA of the CDR3 is TGCAGTGCTAGTTTAGCGGGAGTACTAAATGAGCAGTTCTTC.

This sequence joins TRBV10-3 and TRBJ2-7, with 8 bases identical to TRBD1. Trimming took 11 bases from V and 4 from J; bases not matched to a gene: 10. The CDR3 runs 13 residues. The germline V gene has CDR1 ENHRY and CDR2 SYGVKD. The CDR3 coding sequence is TGTGCCTCGCGAGAAACAGGGGGGTACGAGCAGTACTTC. It is translated as CASRETGGYEQYF.

The chain joins TRBV5-1 to TRBJ2-2, with a possible D match to TRBD2 (6 bases). Germline V CDR1 and CDR2: SGHRS, YFSETQ. This CDR3 has 15 amino acids. Trimming left V 2 bases short and J 2 bases short, with 10 bases between. DNA for the CDR3: TGCGCCAGCAGCTTTGTGGGGGGAAACACCGGGGAGCTGTTTTTT. Amino acids: CASSFVGGNTGELFF. Complete variable domain (other parts from reference TRBV5-1 and TRBJ2-2): KAGVTQTPRYLIKTRGQQVTLSCSPISGHRSVSWYQQTPGQGLQFLFEYFSETQRNKGNFPGRFSGRQFSNSRSEMNVSTLELGDSALYLCASSFVGGNTGELFFGEGSRLTVL.

The rearrangement uses TRBV9 and TRBJ2-3; 8 bases line up with TRBD2. With 4 bases clipped from V and 1 base from J, the junction kept 8 bases outside the gene matches. Germline V gene lookup returns CDR1 SGDLS and CDR2 YYNGEE. The CDR3 extends over 16 amino acids. The CDR3 here is CASSPGGEGRTDTQYF. The CDR3 nucleotides read TGTGCCAGCAGCCCCGGGGGGGAGGGACGCACAGATACGCAGTATTTT.

This chain uses TRBV28 with TRBJ1-1; D unresolved. Trimming cost V 8 bases and J 2 bases, with 18 bases left between them. The CDR3 sequence is 15 residues long. Germline CDR1 MDHEN, CDR2 SYDVKM. The CDR3 sequence is CASLTARAGNTEAFF. The CDR3 DNA sequence: TGTGCCAGCCTAACCGCGCGGGCGGGAAACACTGAAGCTTTCTTT.